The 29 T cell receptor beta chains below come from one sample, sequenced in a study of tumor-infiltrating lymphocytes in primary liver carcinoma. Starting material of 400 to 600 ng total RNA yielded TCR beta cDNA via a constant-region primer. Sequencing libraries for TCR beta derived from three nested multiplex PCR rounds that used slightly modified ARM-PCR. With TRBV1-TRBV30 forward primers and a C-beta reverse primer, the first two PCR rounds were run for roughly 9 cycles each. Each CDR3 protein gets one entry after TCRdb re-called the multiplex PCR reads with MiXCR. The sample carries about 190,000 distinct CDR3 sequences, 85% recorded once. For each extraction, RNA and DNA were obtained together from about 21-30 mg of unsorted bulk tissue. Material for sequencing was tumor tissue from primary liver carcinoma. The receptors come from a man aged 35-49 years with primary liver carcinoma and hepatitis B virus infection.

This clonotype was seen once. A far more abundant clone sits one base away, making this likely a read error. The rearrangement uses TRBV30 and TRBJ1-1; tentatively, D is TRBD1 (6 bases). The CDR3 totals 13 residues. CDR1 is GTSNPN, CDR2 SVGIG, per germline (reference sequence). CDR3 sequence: CAWSVGWDTETFF. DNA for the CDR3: TGTGCCTGGAGTGTGGGATGGGACACTGAAACTTTCTTT.

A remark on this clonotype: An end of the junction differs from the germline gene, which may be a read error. The CDR3 DNA sequence: TGTGCCATCAGTGAGGACGGGGGACAGCCCCAGCATTTT. Encoded protein: CAISEDGGQPQHF. The chain combines TRBV12-3 or TRBV12-4 with TRBJ1-5, with D maybe TRBD1 (5 bases). This CDR3 comprises 13 residues.

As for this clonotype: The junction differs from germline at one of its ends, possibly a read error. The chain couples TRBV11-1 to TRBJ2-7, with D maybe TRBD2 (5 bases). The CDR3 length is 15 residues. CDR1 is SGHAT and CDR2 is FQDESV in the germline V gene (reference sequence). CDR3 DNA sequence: TGTGCCAGTAGCTTAATGGGATGGGGAGAATACGAGCAGTACTTC. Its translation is CASSLMGWGEYEQYF. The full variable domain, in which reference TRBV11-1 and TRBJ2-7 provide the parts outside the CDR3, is EAEVAQSPRYKITEKSQAVAFWCDPISGHATLYWYRQILGQGPELLVQFQDESVVDDSQLPKDRFSAERLKGVDSTLKIQPAELGDSAMYLCASSLMGWGEYEQYFGPGTRLTVT.

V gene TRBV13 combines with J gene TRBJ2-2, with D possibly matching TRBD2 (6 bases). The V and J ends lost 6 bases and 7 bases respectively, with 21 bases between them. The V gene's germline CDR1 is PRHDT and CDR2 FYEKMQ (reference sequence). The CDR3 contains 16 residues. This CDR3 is CASSLRLVGGHGELFF. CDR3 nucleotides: TGTGCCAGCAGTTTAAGACTAGTGGGAGGACACGGGGAGCTGTTTTTT.

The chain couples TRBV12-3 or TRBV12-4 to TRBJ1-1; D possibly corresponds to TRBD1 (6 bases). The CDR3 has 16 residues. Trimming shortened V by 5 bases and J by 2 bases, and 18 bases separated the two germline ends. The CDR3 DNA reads TGTGCCAGCAGTCTCATCTTGGGACACGGAAACACTGAAGCTTTCTTT. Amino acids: CASSLILGHGNTEAFF.

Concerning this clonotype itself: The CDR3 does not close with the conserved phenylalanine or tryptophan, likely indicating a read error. The CDR3 sequence: CTCSNSYEQYL. The DNA for the CDR3 is TGTACCTGCAGCAACTCCTACGAGCAGTACCTC. The rearrangement joins TRBV12-3 or TRBV12-4 to TRBJ2-7; D is ambiguous. The length of the CDR3 is 11 residues.

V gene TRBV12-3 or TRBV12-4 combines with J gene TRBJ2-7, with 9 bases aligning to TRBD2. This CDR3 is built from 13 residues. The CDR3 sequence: CAGSLLAGHEQYF. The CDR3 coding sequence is TGTGCTGGCAGCCTACTAGCGGGCCACGAGCAGTACTTC.

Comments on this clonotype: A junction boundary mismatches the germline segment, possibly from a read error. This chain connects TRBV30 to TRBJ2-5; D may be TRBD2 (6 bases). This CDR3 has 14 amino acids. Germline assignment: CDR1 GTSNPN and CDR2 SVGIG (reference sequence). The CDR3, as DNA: TGTGTCTGGAGTAGGGGACTGGTCGAAGAGACCCAGTACTTC. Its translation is CVWSRGLVEETQYF.

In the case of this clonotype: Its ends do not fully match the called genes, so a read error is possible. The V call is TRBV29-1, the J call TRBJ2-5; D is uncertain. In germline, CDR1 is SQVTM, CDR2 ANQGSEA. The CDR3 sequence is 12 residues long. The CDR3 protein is CSAATLQVTLYF. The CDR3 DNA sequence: TGCAGCGCCGCGACTTTGCAAGTGACCCTGTACTTC.

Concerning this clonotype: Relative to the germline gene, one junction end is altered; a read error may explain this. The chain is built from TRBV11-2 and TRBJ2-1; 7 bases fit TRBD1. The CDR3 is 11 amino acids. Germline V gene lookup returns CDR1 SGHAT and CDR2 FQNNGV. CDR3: CSCSFDREQLF. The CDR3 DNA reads TGTTCCTGCAGCTTTGACAGGGAGCAGCTCTTC.

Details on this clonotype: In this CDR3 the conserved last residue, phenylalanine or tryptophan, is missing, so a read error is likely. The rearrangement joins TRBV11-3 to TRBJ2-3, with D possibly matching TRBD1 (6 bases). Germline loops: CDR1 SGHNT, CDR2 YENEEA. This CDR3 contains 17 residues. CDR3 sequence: CPSSPGTGYVTTDTQYC. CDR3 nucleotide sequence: TGTCCCAGCAGCCCCGGCACAGGGTATGTGACGACAGATACGCAGTATTGT.

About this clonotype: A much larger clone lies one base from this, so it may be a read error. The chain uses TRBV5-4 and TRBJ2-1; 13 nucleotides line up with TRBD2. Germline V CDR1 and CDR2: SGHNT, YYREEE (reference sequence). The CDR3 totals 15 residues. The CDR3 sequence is CASSHGTSGNIEQLF. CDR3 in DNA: TGTGCCAGCAGCCACGGGACTAGCGGGAATATTGAGCAGTTATTC.

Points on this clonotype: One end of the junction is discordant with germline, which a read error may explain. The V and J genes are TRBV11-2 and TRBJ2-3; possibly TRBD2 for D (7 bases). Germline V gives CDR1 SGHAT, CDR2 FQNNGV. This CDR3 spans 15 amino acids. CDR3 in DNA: TGTGCCAGCAGCCCACAAGGGGTGCGCGGGGGCACGCAATATTTT. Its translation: CASSPQGVRGGTQYF.

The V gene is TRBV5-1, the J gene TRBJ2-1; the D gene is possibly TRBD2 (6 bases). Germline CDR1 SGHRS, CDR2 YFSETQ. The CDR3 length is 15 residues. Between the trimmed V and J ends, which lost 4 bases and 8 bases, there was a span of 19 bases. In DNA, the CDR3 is TGCGCCAGCAGCGCGGGACTGACGGGGAACTATGAGCAGTTCTTC. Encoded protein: CASSAGLTGNYEQFF.

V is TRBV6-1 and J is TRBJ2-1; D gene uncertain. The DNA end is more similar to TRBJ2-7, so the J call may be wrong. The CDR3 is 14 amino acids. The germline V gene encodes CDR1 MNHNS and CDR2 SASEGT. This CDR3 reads CASSVASEYNEQYF. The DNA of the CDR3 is TGTGCCAGCTCCGTCGCTTCGGAGTACAATGAGCAGTACTTC.

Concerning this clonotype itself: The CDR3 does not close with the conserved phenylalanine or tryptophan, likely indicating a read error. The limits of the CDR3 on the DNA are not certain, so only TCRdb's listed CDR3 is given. This chain's CDR3 is CASSSSRDSSYERYL. The chain combines TRBV11-1 with TRBJ2-7; the DNA was not compared with TRBD2, the D call given in the table. Germline V lookup: CDR1 SGHAT, CDR2 FQDESV (reference sequence). Ends included, the CDR3 has 15 residues.

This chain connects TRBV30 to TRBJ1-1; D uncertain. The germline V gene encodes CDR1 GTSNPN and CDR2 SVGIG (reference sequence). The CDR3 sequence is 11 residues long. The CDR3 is CACPRDPEAFF. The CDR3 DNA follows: TGTGCATGCCCCCGCGACCCTGAAGCTTTCTTT. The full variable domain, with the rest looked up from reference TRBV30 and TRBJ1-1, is SQTIHQWPATLVQPVGSPLSLECTVEGTSNPNLYWYRQAAGRGLQLLFYSVGIGQISSEVPQNLSASRPQDRQFILSSKKLLLSDSGFYLCACPRDPEAFFGQGTRLTVV.

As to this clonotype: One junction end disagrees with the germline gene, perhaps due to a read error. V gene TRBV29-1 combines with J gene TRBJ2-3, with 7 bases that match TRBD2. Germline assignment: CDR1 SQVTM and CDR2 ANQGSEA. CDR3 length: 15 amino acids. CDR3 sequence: CSVGGDQAAIDKQYF. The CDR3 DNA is TGCAGCGTGGGGGGGGACCAAGCTGCTATAGATAAGCAGTATTTT.

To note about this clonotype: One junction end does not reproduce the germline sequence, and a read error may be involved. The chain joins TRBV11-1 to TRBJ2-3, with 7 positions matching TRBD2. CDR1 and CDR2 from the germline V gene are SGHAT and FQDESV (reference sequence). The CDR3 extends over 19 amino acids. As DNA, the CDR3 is TGTGCCAGCAGCTCGGGGGGAAGCTCTGTTGGAGCCCGCACAGATTCGCAATATTTT. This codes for CASSSGGSSVGARTDSQYF. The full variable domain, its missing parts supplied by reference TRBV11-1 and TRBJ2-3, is EAEVAQSPRYKITEKSQAVAFWCDPISGHATLYWYRQILGQGPELLVQFQDESVVDDSQLPKDRFSAERLKGVDSTLKIQPAELGDSAMYLCASSSGGSSVGARTDSQYFGPGTRLTVL.

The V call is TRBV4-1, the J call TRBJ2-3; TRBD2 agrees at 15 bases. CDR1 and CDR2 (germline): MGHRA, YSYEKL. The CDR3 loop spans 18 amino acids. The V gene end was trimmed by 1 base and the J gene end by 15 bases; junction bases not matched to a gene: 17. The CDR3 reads CASSQGGGLAGGPDMHYF. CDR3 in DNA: TGCGCCAGCAGCCAAGGGGGGGGACTAGCGGGAGGACCAGATATGCACTATTTT.

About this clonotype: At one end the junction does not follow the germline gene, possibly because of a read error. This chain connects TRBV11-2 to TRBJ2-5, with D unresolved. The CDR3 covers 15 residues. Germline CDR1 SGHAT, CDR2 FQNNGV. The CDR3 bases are TGTGTCAGCAGTCGTTGGAGTGGTCCCGCGGAGACACAGTACTTC. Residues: CVSSRWSGPAETQYF.

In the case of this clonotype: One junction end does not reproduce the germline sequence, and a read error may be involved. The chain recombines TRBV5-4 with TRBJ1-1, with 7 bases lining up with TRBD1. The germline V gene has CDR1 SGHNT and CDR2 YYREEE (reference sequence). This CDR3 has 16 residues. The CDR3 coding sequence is TGTACCAGCAACCAAATTGGGACAGTGATGAACACTGAAGCTTTCTTT. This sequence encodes CTSNQIGTVMNTEAFF.

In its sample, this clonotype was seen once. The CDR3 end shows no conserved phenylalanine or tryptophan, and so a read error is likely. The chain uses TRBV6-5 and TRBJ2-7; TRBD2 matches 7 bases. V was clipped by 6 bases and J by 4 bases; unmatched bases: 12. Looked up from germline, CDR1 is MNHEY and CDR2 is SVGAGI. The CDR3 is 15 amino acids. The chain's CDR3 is CASRRRLAGEYEQYS. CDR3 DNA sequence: TGTGCCAGCAGACGCCGACTAGCAGGAGAGTACGAGCAGTACTCC.

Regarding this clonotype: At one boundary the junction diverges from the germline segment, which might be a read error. Here the CDR3 reads CASNERDDTDAQYF. The CDR3 DNA is TGTGCCAGTAACGAGCGGGATGACACAGATGCGCAGTATTTT. The V call is TRBV2, the J call TRBJ2-3; 7 bases match TRBD2. Germline lookup yields CDR1 SNHLY and CDR2 FYNNEI. The CDR3 is 14 residues long.

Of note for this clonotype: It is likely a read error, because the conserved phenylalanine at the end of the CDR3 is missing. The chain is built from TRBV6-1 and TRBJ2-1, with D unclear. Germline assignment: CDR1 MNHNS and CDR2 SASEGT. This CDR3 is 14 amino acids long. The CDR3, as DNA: TGTGCCAGCAGTTCCCGAGGCTCCTATAATGAGCAGTTCCTC. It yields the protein CASSSRGSYNEQFL.

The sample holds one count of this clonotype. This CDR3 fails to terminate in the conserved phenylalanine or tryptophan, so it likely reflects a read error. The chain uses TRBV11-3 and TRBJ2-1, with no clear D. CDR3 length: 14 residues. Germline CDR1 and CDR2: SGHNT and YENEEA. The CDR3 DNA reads TGTGCCAGGAGCTTAGGCGTCTCGAAAAATGAGCAGTTCTCC. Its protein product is CARSLGVSKNEQFS.

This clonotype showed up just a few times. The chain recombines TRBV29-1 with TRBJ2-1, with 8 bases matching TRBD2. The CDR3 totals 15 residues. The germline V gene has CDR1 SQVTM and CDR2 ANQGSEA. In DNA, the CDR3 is TGCAACGCTGAAGGGGAGACTAGCGCTGAGTATGAGCAGTTCTTC. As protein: CNAEGETSAEYEQFF.

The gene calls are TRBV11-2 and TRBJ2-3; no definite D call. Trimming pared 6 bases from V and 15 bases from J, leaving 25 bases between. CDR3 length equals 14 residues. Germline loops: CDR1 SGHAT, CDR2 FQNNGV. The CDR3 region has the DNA TGTGCCAGCAGTCCCCCGGGCCGGGCAGATATGCACTATTTT. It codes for CASSPPGRADMHYF.

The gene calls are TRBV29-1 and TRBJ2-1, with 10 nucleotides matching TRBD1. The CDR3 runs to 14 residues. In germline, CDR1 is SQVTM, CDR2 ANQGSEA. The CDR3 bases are TGCAGTCTCGACGGGACAGGGGTGAGCAATGAGCAGTTCTTC. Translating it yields CSLDGTGVSNEQFF.